The sequence of this T cell receptor (beta chain) was determined in a study of shared clonotypes between healthy human individuals. Findings and limits, study-wide: Shared clonotypes: about 5% naive CD4, about 3.5% naive CD8, about 2.4% memory CD4, about 0.41% memory CD8. Across subsets, estimated richness was generally greater for naive than for memory populations.

This clone has a handful of counts. Its antigen is as yet unknown. CDR1 and CDR2 (germline): LNHNV, YYDKDF (reference sequence). V lost 3 bases, J lost 3 bases, and 9 bases lay in between. The CDR3 spans 13 residues. Produced via immunoSEQ multiplex PCR; TCRdb's table is partial and in-frame only. The sample lists about 750,000 clones; 92% were seen once. Positively selected for CCR7, the CD45RO-negative cells used as naive CD8 cells excluded terminally differentiated effector memory CD45RA+ cells. This receptor was obtained from a man aged 30-40 years in good health. V usage is TRBV15 and J usage is TRBJ2-7, with no clear D. Sequencing used naive CD8+ T cells sorted from blood. CDR3 DNA sequence: TGTGCCACCAGCAGGAGAAAGGGCTACGAGCAGTACTTC. This codes for CATSRRKGYEQYF.